These 28 T cell receptor beta chains were all obtained from the same sample, sequenced in a study of human T cells and chemical hapten exposure. Researchers extracted total RNA from unfractionated whole blood. TCRdb used MiXCR to reprocess the 5' RACE reads, holding one entry per CDR3 protein. This table holds 120,000 to 150,000 distinct CDR3 sequences, roughly 4% found once. These receptors came from a female donor in good health.

In its sample, this clonotype was seen a few times. The CDR3: CASSQPGQGAHQPQHF. The CDR3 DNA reads as TGTGCCAGCAGCCAGCCGGGACAGGGGGCCCATCAGCCCCAGCATTTT. The chain has TRBV4-2 and TRBJ1-5; 12 nucleotides match TRBD1. This CDR3 comprises 16 residues. V was pared by 3 bases and J by 5 bases, with 5 bases of the junction left unmatched. The germline V gene has CDR1 LGHNA and CDR2 YNFKEQ.

In DNA, the CDR3 is TGCGCCAGCAGCTGTTCTAATCAGCCCCAGCATTTT. Its translation: CASSCSNQPQHF. The chain employs TRBV5-1 and TRBJ1-5; D ambiguous. This CDR3 spans 12 amino acids. Trimming pared 3 bases from V and 4 bases from J, leaving 5 bases between. Germline V gene data show CDR1 as SGHRS and CDR2 as YFSETQ.

At least ten counts were recorded for this clonotype. This chain links TRBV20-1 with TRBJ1-6; D remains ambiguous. The CDR3 consists of 13 residues. The V end was cut by 7 bases, the J end by 6 bases, with 13 bases between. CDR1 is DFQATT and CDR2 is SNEGSKA in the germline V gene (reference sequence). The CDR3 bases are TGCAGTGGGAGACGCACAGTTAATTCACCCCTCCACTTT. This gives the protein CSGRRTVNSPLHF.

This clonotype was seen many times. The chain carries TRBV20-1 and TRBJ2-3; 12 bases are shared with TRBD2. CDR1 is DFQATT and CDR2 is SNEGSKA in the germline V gene (reference sequence). V lost 8 bases and J lost 4; bases outside the gene matches: 7. This CDR3 contains 14 residues. The chain's CDR3 is CSPRPSGGADTQYF. In DNA, the CDR3 is TGCAGTCCTCGTCCTAGCGGGGGGGCAGATACGCAGTATTTT.

This clonotype occurred many times. The V call is TRBV6-5, the J call TRBJ1-2, with 9 bases matching TRBD1. CDR3 length equals 14 residues. The V gene end was trimmed by 8 bases and the J gene end by 4 bases; junction bases not matched to a gene: 8. The V gene's germline CDR1 is MNHEY and CDR2 SVGAGI. CDR3 in amino acids: CASRRTGEIYGYTF. In DNA, the CDR3 is TGTGCCAGCCGAAGGACAGGGGAAATCTATGGCTACACCTTC.

Points on this clonotype: With a much larger clone just one base away, this may be a read error. CDR3 bases: TGTACCAGCAGCCAAGGTGGCGACAGGAACACTGAAGCTTTCTTT. It encodes CTSSQGGDRNTEAFF. The gene calls are TRBV4-2 and TRBJ1-1; D is perhaps TRBD1 (5 bases). The germline V gene has CDR1 LGHNA and CDR2 YNFKEQ. This CDR3 region has 15 residues.

This clonotype was seen more than once but under ten times. The genes are TRBV7-3 and TRBJ2-1; no clear D. Between the trimmed V and J ends, which lost 1 base and 7 bases, there was a span of 17 bases. CDR3 size: 16 residues. CDR1 and CDR2 (germline): SGHTA, FQGTGA. The CDR3 is CASSLNPPGPSNEQFF. CDR3 coding DNA: TGTGCCAGCAGCTTAAATCCCCCCGGACCTAGTAATGAGCAGTTCTTC.

Details on this clonotype: Possible read error: a much larger clone is one base away. V is TRBV11-2 and J is TRBJ2-1; D ambiguous. V was pared by 3 bases and J by 4 bases, with 16 bases between. This CDR3 is 16 amino acids long. CDR1 and CDR2 (germline): SGHAT, FQNNGV. CDR3 in amino acids: CASSLSRTPQYNEQFF. DNA for the CDR3: TGTGCCAGCAGCTTGTCCAGGACCCCGCAATACAATGAGCAGTTCTTC.

This clonotype was recorded many times. This chain joins TRBV10-3 and TRBJ1-1; TRBD1 might be the D (5 bases). The germline V and J ends were trimmed by 6 bases and 6 bases, with 8 bases remaining between them. Germline V CDR1 and CDR2: ENHRY, SYGVKD. This CDR3 region has 11 residues. The CDR3 loop reads CAIRRDAEAFF. The CDR3 DNA is TGTGCCATCAGACGGGACGCTGAAGCTTTCTTT.

The rearrangement joins TRBV7-2 to TRBJ1-2; possibly TRBD1 for D (6 bases). CDR1 and CDR2 from the germline V gene are SGHTA and FQGNSA. The ends were cut back, 5 bases at V and 8 bases at J, with 21 bases in the middle. This CDR3 has 15 amino acids. CDR3 loop: CASSLQQGQIKGYTF. The DNA of the CDR3 is TGTGCCAGCAGCCTCCAACAGGGTCAGATCAAGGGCTACACCTTC.

This clonotype was picked up many times. J is TRBJ1-1 and V is TRBV11-1, with 10 bases aligning to TRBD1. CDR1 is SGHAT, CDR2 FQDESV, per germline (reference sequence). The CDR3 runs 15 residues. Trimming took 5 bases from V and 3 from J; bases not matched to a gene: 6. CDR3 coding DNA: TGTGCCAGCAGCAGACGACAGGGGGCTGACACTGAAGCTTTCTTT. Translation gives CASSRRQGADTEAFF.

There are many counts of this clonotype. The chain couples TRBV20-1 to TRBJ1-2; TRBD1 agrees at 7 bases. The CDR3 has 13 residues. V gave up 5 bases and J gave up 0 bases; unmatched junction bases: 3. CDR1 and CDR2 (germline): DFQATT, SNEGSKA (reference sequence). CDR3 DNA: TGCAGTGCTCCGGACAGGACTAACTATGGCTACACCTTC. Translation gives CSAPDRTNYGYTF.

This clonotype was counted ten times or more. The chain links TRBV7-2 to TRBJ2-2, with a possible D match to TRBD2 (6 bases). Germline-derived CDR1 and CDR2 are SGHTA and FQGNSA. The CDR3 is made up of 16 amino acids. V was cut by 10 bases and J by 0 bases, with 18 bases left in between. Here the CDR3 DNA reads TGTGCCACAACGTACTGGGGCGGGGCGAACACCGGGGAGCTGTTTTTT. This encodes CATTYWGGANTGELFF.

This clonotype was found a few times. Written as DNA, the CDR3 is TGTGCCAGCAGTTTAAACAGGGGGACCTATGGCTACACCTTC. Protein sequence: CASSLNRGTYGYTF. The rearrangement joins TRBV12-3 or TRBV12-4 to TRBJ1-2; 8 nucleotides agree with TRBD1. V trimming: 2 bases; J trimming: 4 bases; junction bases outside the gene matches: 3. The CDR3 totals 14 residues.

This chain joins TRBV10-2 and TRBJ1-4; no clear D gene. Germline V gene sequence: CDR1 WSHSY, CDR2 SAAADI. There are 16 residues in the CDR3. V lost 6 bases to trimming and J lost 3 bases, with 17 bases between them. CDR3 in DNA: TGCGCCAGCAGCCTCACGAACGGAGCGGCTAATGAAAAACTGTTTTTT. Its translation is CASSLTNGAANEKLFF.

This clonotype was observed many times. The J gene is TRBJ2-1, the V gene TRBV11-2; 8 nucleotides align to TRBD1. CDR3 length: 14 amino acids. Germline V lookup: CDR1 SGHAT, CDR2 FQNNGV. Losses at the gene ends were 1 base for V and 9 bases for J; bases not matched to a gene: 5. DNA for the CDR3: TGTGCCAGCAGCTTAGCACAGGGGGTCACTGAGCAGTTCTTC. Its protein is CASSLAQGVTEQFF.

At least ten counts were recorded for this clonotype. J is TRBJ2-3 and V is TRBV6-1; 10 nucleotides align to TRBD1. The CDR3 loop spans 16 amino acids. The V gene end was trimmed by 1 base and the J gene end by 5 bases; junction bases not matched to a gene: 6. CDR1 is MNHNS, CDR2 SASEGT, per germline. CDR3 protein: CASSEVPGQGRDTQYF. The CDR3 DNA reads as TGTGCCAGCAGTGAAGTCCCGGGACAGGGGCGAGATACGCAGTATTTT.

In this sample, this clonotype turned up many times. V and J are TRBV20-1 and TRBJ2-1, with a tentative D call TRBD2 (5 bases). This CDR3 has 16 residues. Germline V lookup: CDR1 DFQATT, CDR2 SNEGSKA (reference sequence). V shed 6 bases and J shed 0 bases, with 18 bases lying between them. CDR3 sequence reads: CSAIPLRLSSYNEQFF. The CDR3 nucleotides are TGCAGTGCCATACCCTTGCGACTAAGCTCCTACAATGAGCAGTTCTTC.

At least ten counts were recorded for this clonotype. The J gene is TRBJ1-5, the V gene TRBV12-3 or TRBV12-4; tentatively, D is TRBD1 (5 bases). Trimming left V 2 bases short and J 2 bases short, with 10 bases between. This CDR3 is built from 15 residues. CDR3 in DNA: TGTGCCAGCAGTTTAAAGGGGATTGGCAATCAGCCCCAGCATTTT. Translation gives CASSLKGIGNQPQHF.

This clonotype occurred a few times. This chain connects TRBV20-1 to TRBJ2-1; 8 nucleotides align to TRBD1. The trim removed 5 bases at V and 3 bases at J, leaving 6 bases unmatched. Germline CDR1 and CDR2: DFQATT and SNEGSKA (reference sequence). This CDR3 region has 14 residues. CDR3 in amino acids: CSADRGGNYNEQFF. The CDR3, as DNA: TGCAGTGCTGACAGGGGCGGAAACTACAATGAGCAGTTCTTC.

This clonotype was counted many times. This chain's CDR3 is CSAQLAGGADTQYF. DNA of the CDR3: TGCAGTGCTCAACTAGCGGGTGGCGCAGATACGCAGTATTTT. V usage is TRBV20-1 and J usage is TRBJ2-3; 9 nucleotides line up with TRBD2. Trimming cost V 5 bases and J 4 bases; bases outside gene matches: 7. The germline CDR1 and CDR2 sequences are DFQATT and SNEGSKA (reference sequence). The CDR3 has 14 amino acids.

This clonotype was seen ten or more times. The chain recombines TRBV24-1 with TRBJ1-5, with 9 bases identical to TRBD1. Per germline, CDR1 KGHDR and CDR2 SFDVKD. This CDR3 is 16 amino acids long. With 7 bases clipped from V and 3 bases from J, the junction kept 9 bases outside the gene matches. CDR3 loop: CATSLGDRVINQPQHF. CDR3 coding DNA: TGTGCCACCAGCCTCGGGGACAGGGTAATCAATCAGCCCCAGCATTTT.

This clonotype appeared many times. The genes are TRBV12-3 or TRBV12-4 and TRBJ1-2, with D possibly TRBD1 on 6 matching bases. Trimming pared 0 bases from V and 8 bases from J, leaving 16 bases between. The CDR3 covers 15 residues. The CDR3 nucleotides read TGTGCCAGCAGTTTAGCCCCTGGGGGGGCGGGAGGCTACACCTTC. Its protein is CASSLAPGGAGGYTF.

Many counts were recorded for this clonotype. The gene calls are TRBV28 and TRBJ2-7; TRBD2 agrees at 8 bases. CDR1 and CDR2 (germline): MDHEN, SYDVKM. The ends lost 6 bases at V and 2 bases at J; junction bases unmatched: 9. The CDR3 consists of 15 residues. CDR3 DNA: TGTGCCAGCAGCTACAGCGGGGGACAAACCTACGAGCAGTACTTC. Encoded protein: CASSYSGGQTYEQYF. The whole variable domain, remainder taken from reference TRBV28 and TRBJ2-7, is DVKVTQSSRYLVKRTGEKVFLECVQDMDHENMFWYRQDPGLGLRLIYFSYDVKMKEKGDIPEGYSVSREKKERFSLILESASTNQTSMYLCASSYSGGQTYEQYFGPGTRLTVT.

This clonotype was picked up many times. The rearrangement links TRBV7-6 to TRBJ1-1, with 9 bases aligning to TRBD1. The junction had 9 bases not matched to a gene; V was cut back by 6 bases and J by 1 base. Germline V lookup: CDR1 SGHVS, CDR2 FNYEAQ. CDR3 length: 16 amino acids. For the CDR3, the DNA is TGTGCCAGCAGTTCGCACCCGGGACAGGGGAACACTGAAGCTTTCTTT. Amino acid sequence: CASSSHPGQGNTEAFF.

This clonotype was counted at least ten times. V gene TRBV9 combines with J gene TRBJ2-5; 8 nucleotides align to TRBD2. V lost 3 bases to trimming and J lost 5 bases; unmatched junction nucleotides: 6. This CDR3 is 14 amino acids long. The germline CDR1 and CDR2 sequences are SGDLS and YYNGEE. The CDR3 DNA reads as TGTGCCAGCAGCGAGAGGGGCGGGGGGGAGACCCAGTACTTC. Encoded protein: CASSERGGGETQYF.

This clonotype was detected ten times or more. This chain links TRBV20-1 with TRBJ1-2, with TRBD1 matching over 8 bases. This CDR3 spans 17 amino acids. Germline trimming cut 1 base from V and 8 bases from J; bases unmatched to any gene: 18. The germline CDR1 and CDR2 sequences are DFQATT and SNEGSKA (reference sequence). For the CDR3, the DNA is TGCAGTGCTAGAGCCCGGGCGGAACCTATACAGGGGGAAGGCTACACCTTC. This encodes CSARARAEPIQGEGYTF.

This clonotype appeared many times. V and J are TRBV19 and TRBJ2-7, with 7 bases matching TRBD1. CDR3 length: 14 residues. CDR1 LNHDA and CDR2 SQIVND come from the germline V gene (reference sequence). Losses at the gene ends were 5 bases for V and 6 bases for J; bases not matched to a gene: 10. CDR3: CASSVDRASREQYF. The CDR3 coding sequence is TGTGCCAGTAGTGTCGACAGGGCCTCCCGCGAGCAGTACTTC.